Listed below are T cell receptor beta chains from one sample, sequenced in a study of neoadjuvant anti-PD-1 for oral cavity cancer. The method was immunoSEQ multiplex PCR; TCRdb's version includes in-frame clones alone and lacks a portion of them. The table has some 70,000 clones, approximately 84% seen once. This sample comprised PBMCs, obtained after nivolumab (anti-PD-1) treatment. The receptors were sampled from a person aged 40 to 85 with oral cavity squamous cell carcinoma. Both conserved end residues are part of each CDR3. Each record gives: V gene, J gene, clone size, D gene, CDR3 DNA, CDR3 protein. D genes are given only for firm matches. The size entry is marked missing in some rows and otherwise reads once, few, many or a size class.

>TRBV20-1|TRBJ2-3|.|.
TGCAGTGCTAGGGCGGGTAATACGCAGTATTTT
CSARAGNTQYF
>TRBV29-1|TRBJ2-5|.|.
TGCAGCGTTTTGGAGGGAGAAGAGACCCAGTACTTC
CSVLEGEETQYF
>TRBV19|TRBJ2-5|.|.
TGTGCCAGTAGTATAGATTATAGTGGCGAGACCCAGTACTTC
CASSIDYSGETQYF
>TRBV5-4|TRBJ2-7|few|TRBD2
TGTGCCAGCAGCTTGGGGGGGACTAGCGGGAATGTTGTCTACGAGCAGTACTTC
CASSLGGTSGNVVYEQYF
>TRBV19|TRBJ2-1|.|TRBD2
TGTGCCAGTAGTCGTACCGGGACTAGCCCGAATGAGCAGTTCTTC
CASSRTGTSPNEQFF
>TRBV7-9|TRBJ2-7|.|TRBD1
TGTGCCAGCAGCTTAGCGGGACAGGGCTACCCCTACGAGCAGTACTTC
CASSLAGQGYPYEQYF
>TRBV6-5|TRBJ2-5|.|.
TGTGCCAGCAGTAGCCTAGCGGAGACCCAGTACTTC
CASSSLAETQYF
>TRBV14|TRBJ2-2|.|.
TGTGCCAGCCAACGGGACATTAACACCGGGGAGCTGTTTTTT
CASQRDINTGELFF
>TRBV2|TRBJ2-5|.|.
TGTGCCAGCAGTGAACAAGGGGAGACCCAGTACTTC
CASSEQGETQYF
>TRBV5-3|TRBJ1-4|.|.
TGTGGGGGAAGGGAAAAACTGTTTTTT
CGGREKLFF
>TRBV11-3|TRBJ2-7|.|.
TGTGCCAGCAGCTTAGCCCCCAACTACGAGCAGTACTTC
CASSLAPNYEQYF
>TRBV7-8|TRBJ2-7|.|.
TGTGCCAGCACCTCGGGGAGAGTCTCCTACGAGCAGTACTTC
CASTSGRVSYEQYF
>TRBV27|TRBJ2-1|.|TRBD2
TGTGCCAGCAGGGGCCTAGCGGGAGTTGTCAATGAGCAGTTCTTC
CASRGLAGVVNEQFF
>TRBV4-1|TRBJ1-2|.|.
TGCGCCAGCAGCCAAGATCCGGGCGGGGTCTATGGCTACACCTTC
CASSQDPGGVYGYTF
>TRBV6-5|TRBJ1-2|.|.
TGTGCCAGCAGTTACCTCACCGGAAATTATGGCTACACCTTC
CASSYLTGNYGYTF
>TRBV6-1|TRBJ2-2|.|TRBD1
TGTGCCAGCAAGCCCATGACAGGGTGGACCGGGGAGCTGTTTTTT
CASKPMTGWTGELFF
>TRBV30|TRBJ2-1|.|TRBD2
TGTGCCTCCATAGCGGGGGGCTACAATGAGCAGTTCTTC
CASIAGGYNEQFF